This passage covers 21 T cell receptor beta chains from one sample sequenced in a study of blood T cell repertoires in COVID-19. Sequencing was performed with immunoSEQ multiplex PCR; in TCRdb, only in-frame clones are kept and a portion is missing. The table has 350,000 or so clones, approximately 89% seen once. Sequencing was carried out using peripheral blood. These receptors were obtained from a woman between 25 and 40 years old with COVID-19, enrolled during active disease.

The chain couples TRBV28 to TRBJ2-5; 7 bases are a match to TRBD2. After removal of 6 bases from V and 2 bases from J, the junction contained 9 bases not matched to a gene. Germline V gives CDR1 MDHEN, CDR2 SYDVKM. This CDR3 has 15 residues. The CDR3 region has the DNA TGTGCCAGCAGATTTGGGGGGGAGTTACAAGAGACCCAGTACTTC. Translation: CASRFGGELQETQYF.

This clone showed up just a few times. The chain is built from TRBV3-1 (or the pseudogene TRBV3-2) and TRBJ2-5; no clear D. The CDR3 covers 12 residues. Germline V lookup: CDR1 LGHDT, CDR2 YNNKEL (reference sequence). The V end was cut by 0 bases, the J end by 7 bases, with 6 bases between. CDR3: CASSQERGTQYF. Here the CDR3 DNA reads TGTGCCAGCAGCCAAGAGAGAGGGACCCAGTACTTC.

The gene calls are TRBV30 and TRBJ1-5, with 9 nucleotides matching TRBD1. Losses at the gene ends were 1 base for V and 4 bases for J; bases not matched to a gene: 2. The CDR3 is 14 amino acids. The germline V gene encodes CDR1 GTSNPN and CDR2 SVGIG (reference sequence). The CDR3 is CAWSGGTGNQPQHF. The CDR3 coding sequence is TGTGCCTGGAGTGGGGGGACAGGGAATCAGCCCCAGCATTTT.

The J gene is TRBJ2-7, the V gene TRBV7-6; 7 bases align to TRBD2. The CDR3 runs to 15 residues. Germline loops: CDR1 SGHVS, CDR2 FNYEAQ. The ends lost 1 base at V and 3 bases at J; junction bases unmatched: 6. CDR3 in amino acids: CASSLGEGRFYEQYF. In DNA, the CDR3 is TGTGCCAGCAGCTTAGGGGAGGGACGCTTCTACGAGCAGTACTTC. The variable domain in full, completed from reference TRBV7-6 and TRBJ2-7, reads GAGVSQSPRYKVTKRGQDVALRCDPISGHVSLYWYRQALGQGPEFLTYFNYEAQQDKSGLPNDRFSAERPEGSISTLTIQRTEQRDSAMYRCASSLGEGRFYEQYFGPGTRLTVT.

This chain joins TRBV7-8 and TRBJ1-2, with D possibly matching TRBD1 (5 bases). The germline CDR1 and CDR2 sequences are SGHVS and FQNEAQ. The germline V and J ends were trimmed by 1 base and 5 bases, with 17 bases remaining between them. The CDR3 has 16 amino acids. CDR3 DNA sequence: TGTGCCAGCAGCTTAGTGGTCCAGGGAAGTCTGTATGGCTACACCTTC. Translated: CASSLVVQGSLYGYTF.

V is TRBV28 and J is TRBJ2-7, with 11 bases fitting TRBD2. Germline V lookup: CDR1 MDHEN, CDR2 SYDVKM. V lost 6 bases to trimming and J lost 0 bases; unmatched junction nucleotides: 10. The CDR3 consists of 17 residues. CDR3: CASSPLPLAGASYEQYF. CDR3 nucleotides: TGTGCCAGCAGCCCCCTGCCACTAGCGGGGGCCTCCTACGAGCAGTACTTC.

The chain couples TRBV27 to TRBJ2-7; D possibly corresponds to TRBD2 (5 bases). Trimming pared 6 bases from V and 2 bases from J, leaving 14 bases between. The CDR3 has 14 amino acids. Germline V gene data show CDR1 as MNHEY and CDR2 as SMNVEV (reference sequence). The CDR3 region has the DNA TGTGCCAGCAGCTTCGGGATAATACCCTACGAGCAGTACTTC. Encoded protein: CASSFGIIPYEQYF.

V is TRBV9 and J is TRBJ1-1; the D is unclear. The CDR3 has 16 amino acids. In germline, CDR1 is SGDLS, CDR2 YYNGEE. V dropped 0 bases and J dropped 1 base, with 13 bases sitting between them. As DNA, the CDR3 is TGTGCCAGCAGCGTAGTCCCATTAGCTCCGAACACTGAAGCTTTCTTT. It is translated as CASSVVPLAPNTEAFF.

This clone was detected once. The chain has TRBV5-1 and TRBJ1-1; D not certain. Trimming took off 0 bases at V and 3 bases at J, with 12 bases between the two ends. The CDR3 is made up of 15 amino acids. Germline V gives CDR1 SGHRS, CDR2 YFSETQ. The CDR3 DNA follows: TGCGCCAGCAGCTTGGGAGAGATTGAGTACACTGAAGCTTTCTTT. Translating it yields CASSLGEIEYTEAFF.

The chain recombines TRBV14 with TRBJ2-5; TRBD1 aligns across 7 bases. The junction had 13 bases not matched to a gene; V was cut back by 4 bases and J by 5 bases. Germline-derived CDR1 and CDR2 are SGHDN and FVKESK. This CDR3 is 16 amino acids long. This CDR3 is CASSRNPGQRWETQYF. The CDR3 coding sequence is TGTGCCAGCAGCCGAAACCCGGGACAGAGATGGGAGACCCAGTACTTC.

CDR3 region: CASRISPSSNTEAFF. The CDR3 bases are TGTGCCAGCAGAATTAGCCCTAGTTCGAACACTGAAGCTTTCTTT. This sequence joins TRBV5-5 and TRBJ1-1; D remains unclear. V was cut by 5 bases and J by 1 base, with 15 bases left in between. CDR1 and CDR2 from the germline V gene are SGHKS and YYEKEE (reference sequence). The CDR3 consists of 15 residues.

This clone was seen a single time. The CDR3 nucleotides read TGTGCCAGCAGCGCCGGGGGGTCCCAAGAGACCCAGTACTTC. The encoded protein is CASSAGGSQETQYF. This chain joins TRBV5-4 and TRBJ2-5; 7 bases are shared with TRBD2. V dropped 4 bases and J dropped 1; count of bases not matched to a gene: 4. The CDR3 is made up of 14 amino acids. The germline V gene has CDR1 SGHNT and CDR2 YYREEE (reference sequence).

This chain joins TRBV5-3 and TRBJ2-2, with 8 bases lining up with TRBD1. TRBV5-3 is given ORF status, its function remaining uncertain. V lost 5 bases to trimming and J lost 7 bases; unmatched junction nucleotides: 10. The CDR3 contains 15 residues. The CDR3 region has the DNA TGTGCCAGAAGAGTAATCCAGGGGGCCGGCGGGGAGCTGTTTTTT. Its translation is CARRVIQGAGGELFF.

The chain combines TRBV5-1 with TRBJ2-3; D possibly corresponds to TRBD1 (6 bases). V lost 6 bases and J 0 bases, leaving 17 bases between the germline ends. There are 16 residues in the CDR3. Germline V gene data show CDR1 as SGHRS and CDR2 as YFSETQ. DNA for the CDR3: TGCGCCAGCATGCGAACAGGGTTCACTAGCACAGATACGCAGTATTTT. Translating gives CASMRTGFTSTDTQYF.

The chain employs TRBV5-6 and TRBJ2-4, with D tentatively TRBD1 (6 bases). Germline V gene data show CDR1 as SGHDT and CDR2 as YYEEEE. The CDR3 length is 14 residues. V shed 2 bases and J shed 3 bases, with 9 bases lying between them. The CDR3 region is CASSLAGVKNIQYF. The CDR3 bases are TGTGCCAGCAGCTTAGCAGGGGTCAAAAACATTCAGTACTTC.

The CDR3 spells CSATRGGTDTQYF. CDR3 nucleotide sequence: TGCAGCGCCACCCGGGGGGGCACAGATACGCAGTATTTT. V usage is TRBV29-1 and J usage is TRBJ2-3, with TRBD2 matching 7 bases. J lost 1 base, V lost 7 bases, and 5 bases had no gene match. This CDR3 comprises 13 residues. CDR1 is SQVTM, CDR2 ANQGSEA, per germline.

The CDR3 spells CASSPAAQGVINEKLFF. As DNA, the CDR3 is TGTGCCAGCTCACCGGCGGCACAGGGGGTTATTAATGAAAAACTGTTTTTT. The chain has TRBV18 and TRBJ1-4; 8 bases are shared with TRBD1. Germline lookup yields CDR1 KGHSH and CDR2 LQKENI. The CDR3 has 17 amino acids. Trimming removed 3 bases from V and 4 bases from J; junction bases left unmatched: 10.

The V call is TRBV9, the J call TRBJ2-6; D is undetermined. The CDR3 has 16 residues. Germline V CDR1 and CDR2: SGDLS, YYNGEE. Trimming took 4 bases from V and 0 from J, leaving 11 bases between them. CDR3 DNA: TGTGCCAGCAGCCCCTTGGTGAGCTCTGGGGCCAACGTCCTGACTTTC. Translated: CASSPLVSSGANVLTF.

This clone came up a few times. This chain joins TRBV18 and TRBJ1-1, with 8 bases matching TRBD1. CDR3 length: 16 residues. The germline V gene encodes CDR1 KGHSH and CDR2 LQKENI. With V trimmed by 0 bases and J by 0 bases, 3 bases remained unmatched. The CDR3 is CASSPPRDRLNTEAFF. DNA for the CDR3: TGTGCCAGCTCACCACCCCGGGACAGGTTGAACACTGAAGCTTTCTTT.

V and J are TRBV2 and TRBJ1-6; TRBD1 aligns across 7 bases. CDR3 length: 16 residues. The junction had 3 bases not matched to a gene; V was cut back by 4 bases and J by 0 bases. Germline V lookup: CDR1 SNHLY, CDR2 FYNNEI. CDR3 DNA: TGTGCCAGCAGTGCAGGGGGGAGCTCCTATAATTCACCCCTCCACTTT. Translation gives CASSAGGSSYNSPLHF.

This clone showed up just a few times. The chain links TRBV13 to TRBJ1-2, with a possible D match to TRBD1 (6 bases). There are 12 residues in the CDR3. From germline, CDR1 is PRHDT and CDR2 FYEKMQ (reference sequence). V lost 5 bases and J lost 3, with 7 bases in between. DNA of the CDR3: TGTGCCAGCAGCCAGGGGTACTATGGCTACACCTTC. Encoded protein: CASSQGYYGYTF.